These 26 T cell receptor beta chains originate from one sample sequenced in a study of T cell responses to AZD1222 COVID-19 vaccine. Libraries were prepared by immunoSEQ multiplex PCR; TCRdb keeps only in-frame clonotypes and omits some of them. The sample consists of 80,000 or so clones, 70% to 90% of them appearing once. The source material was peripheral blood, sampled 28 days after the second AZD1222 dose. These receptors were obtained from an adult who received the AZD1222 COVID-19 vaccine.

This clone was seen a handful of times. A read error may produce the germline difference seen at one junction end. The J gene is TRBJ1-2, the V gene TRBV7-9; tentative D call: TRBD1 (5 bases). The germline CDR1 and CDR2 sequences are SEHNR and FQNEAQ (reference sequence). The CDR3 is 13 amino acids. DNA of the CDR3: TGTGCCAGCAGTTTAGACAGACACTATGGCTACACCTTC. Its protein is CASSLDRHYGYTF.

CDR3 DNA: TGCGCCAGCAGCTTGGTCGCCAGGGGAGATTCCTACGAGCAGTACTTC. It is translated as CASSLVARGDSYEQYF. The chain employs TRBV5-1 and TRBJ2-7; a possible D gene is TRBD1 (6 bases). Trimming took 0 bases from V and 1 from J, leaving 14 bases between them. CDR3 length equals 16 residues. The germline V gene has CDR1 SGHRS and CDR2 YFSETQ. The full variable domain, with the rest looked up from reference TRBV5-1 and TRBJ2-7, is KAGVTQTPRYLIKTRGQQVTLSCSPISGHRSVSWYQQTPGQGLQFLFEYFSETQRNKGNFPGRFSGRQFSNSRSEMNVSTLELGDSALYLCASSLVARGDSYEQYFGPGTRLTVT.

The chain uses TRBV7-9 and TRBJ1-1; D unresolved. Germline V gene sequence: CDR1 SEHNR, CDR2 FQNEAQ (reference sequence). Trimming pared 6 bases from V and 7 bases from J, leaving 12 bases between. This CDR3 spans 12 amino acids. CDR3 amino acids: CASRYHGDEAFF. The CDR3 bases are TGTGCCAGCAGGTACCACGGGGATGAAGCTTTCTTT.

This chain connects TRBV2 to TRBJ2-3; maybe TRBD2 (6 bases). Between the trimmed V and J ends, which lost 4 bases and 1 base, there was a span of 12 bases. There are 15 residues in the CDR3. The V gene's germline CDR1 is SNHLY and CDR2 FYNNEI. The CDR3 DNA sequence: TGTGCCAGCAGTGGAGGCGGGGCCCGCACAGATACGCAGTATTTT. Translated, it gives CASSGGGARTDTQYF.

The CDR3 sequence: CASSTTDRAKVDQETQYF. Written as DNA, the CDR3 is TGTGCCAGTAGTACTACGGACAGGGCGAAAGTGGACCAAGAGACCCAGTACTTC. The chain carries TRBV19 and TRBJ2-5, with 8 bases fitting TRBD1. The CDR3 is 18 residues long. Germline V CDR1 and CDR2: LNHDA, SQIVND (reference sequence). V lost 4 bases to trimming and J lost 0 bases; unmatched junction nucleotides: 13. Supplemented by reference TRBV19 and TRBJ2-5, the full variable domain reads DGGITQSPKYLFRKEGQNVTLSCEQNLNHDAMYWYRQDPGQGLRLIYYSQIVNDFQKGDIAEGYSVSREKKESFPLTVTSAQKNPTAFYLCASSTTDRAKVDQETQYFGPGTRLLVL.

By sample fraction, this clone is large. The chain uses TRBV7-6 and TRBJ2-7, with TRBD2 as a possible D gene (5 bases). Germline loops: CDR1 SGHVS, CDR2 FNYEAQ. The CDR3 is 15 amino acids. V shed 1 base and J shed 7 bases, with 17 bases lying between them. CDR3 loop: CASSLGPPGVGEQYF. The CDR3 DNA is TGTGCCAGCAGCTTAGGGCCCCCCGGGGTGGGGGAGCAGTACTTC.

The chain joins TRBV7-8 to TRBJ1-4, with a tentative D call TRBD1 (5 bases). Trimming stripped 5 bases from V and 13 bases from J, with 14 bases between. The CDR3 is made up of 12 amino acids. Looked up from germline, CDR1 is SGHVS and CDR2 is FQNEAQ. The CDR3 DNA sequence: TGTGCCAGCAGCCCGGGGACGGTGGGACTGTTTTTT. It specifies CASSPGTVGLFF. Complete variable domain (other parts from reference TRBV7-8 and TRBJ1-4): GAGVSQSPRYKVAKRGQDVALRCDPISGHVSLFWYQQALGQGPEFLTYFQNEAQLDKSGLPSDRFFAERPEGSVSTLKIQRTQQEDSAVYLCASSPGTVGLFFGSGTQLSVL.

The rearrangement links TRBV18 to TRBJ2-3; possibly TRBD1 for D (5 bases). The CDR3 covers 15 residues. With 2 bases removed from V and 3 bases from J, the gap between germline ends came to 12 bases. In germline, CDR1 is KGHSH, CDR2 LQKENI. The CDR3 is CASSPTWGATDTQYF. Written as DNA, the CDR3 is TGTGCCAGCTCACCAACATGGGGCGCGACAGATACGCAGTATTTT. Using reference TRBV18 and TRBJ2-3 for the parts outside the CDR3, the full variable domain is NAGVMQNPRHLVRRRGQEARLRCSPMKGHSHVYWYRQLPEEGLKFMVYLQKENIIDESGMPKERFSAEFPKEGPSILRIQQVVRGDSAAYFCASSPTWGATDTQYFGPGTRLTVL.

DNA for the CDR3: TGTGCCAGCAAATCCTTCGACGCGTTCCAGGGTCAGCCCCAGCATTTT. Protein product: CASKSFDAFQGQPQHF. The chain recombines TRBV2 with TRBJ1-5; D is possibly TRBD1 (5 bases). The CDR3 covers 16 residues. The V and J ends lost 7 bases and 6 bases respectively, with 22 bases between them. From germline, CDR1 is SNHLY and CDR2 FYNNEI.

This clone was seen a few times. The V gene is TRBV6-5, the J gene TRBJ1-3, with D hard to call. The germline CDR1 and CDR2 sequences are MNHEY and SVGAGI. V lost 7 bases, J lost 5 bases, and 15 bases lay in between. The CDR3 is 14 amino acids. CDR3 in DNA: TGTGCCAGCATCTACGGGCCGGCGCGAAACACCATATATTTT. Translated: CASIYGPARNTIYF.

The chain is built from TRBV10-3 and TRBJ1-1, with D perhaps TRBD1 (6 bases). With 2 bases removed from V and 5 bases from J, the gap between germline ends came to 12 bases. The CDR3 is 14 residues long. Germline CDR1 is ENHRY and CDR2 is SYGVKD. The CDR3 protein is CAISESGGATEAFF. Here the CDR3 DNA reads TGTGCCATCAGTGAGAGTGGGGGGGCAACTGAAGCTTTCTTT.

The rearrangement uses TRBV3-1 (or the pseudogene TRBV3-2) and TRBJ2-2, with 9 bases matching TRBD1. The CDR3 length is 17 residues. Germline V gene sequence: CDR1 LGHDT, CDR2 YNNKEL (reference sequence). V trimming: 3 bases; J trimming: 5 bases; junction bases outside the gene matches: 10. The CDR3 DNA reads TGTGCCAGCAGCCATTTCTCGGGACAGGGAGAAACCGGGGAGCTGTTTTTT. Protein sequence: CASSHFSGQGETGELFF.

The chain is built from TRBV19 and TRBJ1-5, with 10 bases that match TRBD1. Trimming cost V 5 bases and J 7 bases; bases outside gene matches: 5. Germline V gene sequence: CDR1 LNHDA, CDR2 SQIVND (reference sequence). The CDR3 has 14 residues. The CDR3 DNA is TGTGCCAGTAGTCCCCCGGGACAGGGGCAGCCCCAGCATTTT. Residues: CASSPPGQGQPQHF.

This sequence joins TRBV27 and TRBJ2-3; 10 bases are a match to TRBD2. The CDR3 has 14 amino acids. Germline assignment: CDR1 MNHEY and CDR2 SMNVEV (reference sequence). V trimming: 4 bases; J trimming: 4 bases; junction bases outside the gene matches: 2. The CDR3 nucleotides are TGTGCCAGCAGTTCCCTAGCGGGGGCAGATACGCAGTATTTT. Amino acids: CASSSLAGADTQYF.

J is TRBJ1-2 and V is TRBV6-5; no clear D. With 5 bases removed from V and 4 bases from J, the gap between germline ends came to 11 bases. The CDR3 is 13 residues long. The germline V gene encodes CDR1 MNHEY and CDR2 SVGAGI. In DNA form, the CDR3 reads TGTGCCAGCAGTCGTCATCCTCTCTATGGCTACACCTTC. Protein: CASSRHPLYGYTF.

Here the CDR3 reads CASSFPGSNEQYF. The CDR3 region has the DNA TGTGCCAGCAGCTTCCCCGGGAGCAACGAGCAGTACTTC. V and J are TRBV11-3 and TRBJ2-7, with D possibly matching TRBD2 (6 bases). V dropped 3 bases and J dropped 5 bases, with 11 bases sitting between them. The CDR3 extends over 13 amino acids. Germline V gene data show CDR1 as SGHNT and CDR2 as YENEEA.

CDR3 DNA: TGTGCCAGTAATTTGGACGGAATAAGCAATCAGCCCCAGCATTTT. It yields the protein CASNLDGISNQPQHF. V and J are TRBV19 and TRBJ1-5; D is unclear. Looked up from germline, CDR1 is LNHDA and CDR2 is SQIVND (reference sequence). This CDR3 comprises 15 residues. Trimming cost V 7 bases and J 1 base, with 14 bases left between them.

The V gene is TRBV4-1, the J gene TRBJ1-5; D is perhaps TRBD1 (5 bases). V was trimmed by 1 base and J by 3 bases, leaving 13 bases between them. Germline loops: CDR1 MGHRA, CDR2 YSYEKL. This CDR3 region has 16 residues. The CDR3 protein is CASSQGDVHPNQPQHF. The CDR3 bases are TGCGCCAGCAGCCAAGGGGACGTCCACCCCAATCAGCCCCAGCATTTT.

The CDR3 DNA is TGTGCCAGCAGCGGGCTACAGGGGGCCAGGACTGAAGCTTTCTTT. This encodes CASSGLQGARTEAFF. The gene calls are TRBV5-4 and TRBJ1-1, with 9 positions matching TRBD1. J was trimmed by 5 bases and V by 4 bases; bases with no gene match: 9. This CDR3 is built from 15 residues. Germline CDR1 is SGHNT and CDR2 is YYREEE (reference sequence).

This sequence joins TRBV19 and TRBJ1-4; D unresolved. V was trimmed by 4 bases and J by 0 bases, leaving 12 bases between them. CDR3 length equals 16 residues. Germline CDR1 LNHDA, CDR2 SQIVND (reference sequence). The CDR3 region has the DNA TGTGCCAGTAGTAATCGTGGGATTGCAACTAATGAAAAACTGTTTTTT. It translates to CASSNRGIATNEKLFF.

The chain has TRBV7-9 and TRBJ1-6; weak D call: TRBD1 (5 bases). CDR1 is SEHNR and CDR2 is FQNEAQ in the germline V gene (reference sequence). There are 12 residues in the CDR3. V was trimmed by 3 bases and J by 10 bases, leaving 7 bases between them. The CDR3 DNA reads as TGTGCCAGCAGCTTGGGGCAGTCACCCCTCCACTTT. Translated: CASSLGQSPLHF. Full variable domain (missing parts from reference TRBV7-9 and TRBJ1-6): DTGVSQNPRHKITKRGQNVTFRCDPISEHNRLYWYRQTLGQGPEFLTYFQNEAQLEKSRLLSDRFSAERPKGSFSTLEIQRTEQGDSAMYLCASSLGQSPLHFGNGTRLTVT.

J is TRBJ2-3 and V is TRBV28; TRBD1 aligns across 8 bases. The CDR3 contains 14 residues. The J segment lost 6 bases and the V segment lost 5 bases, leaving 7 bases of the junction unmatched. The V gene's germline CDR1 is MDHEN and CDR2 SYDVKM. CDR3 protein: CASSRATGADTQYF. Here the CDR3 DNA reads TGTGCCAGCAGTCGGGCGACAGGGGCCGATACGCAGTATTTT.

V and J are TRBV5-1 and TRBJ1-2, with D unclear. CDR1 is SGHRS, CDR2 YFSETQ, per germline. CDR3 length: 15 amino acids. V was pared by 1 base and J by 0 bases, with 10 bases between. The DNA of the CDR3 is TGCGCCAGCAGCTTGAACGGCGACACTAACTATGGCTACACCTTC. It is translated as CASSLNGDTNYGYTF.

V is TRBV21-1 and J is TRBJ1-3. TRBV21-1 is tagged as a pseudogene. There are 14 residues in the CDR3. CDR3 DNA sequence: TGTGCCAGCAGTCGTGGGGAGGCTGGAAACACCATATATTTT. Protein: CASSRGEAGNTIYF.

V is TRBV5-1 and J is TRBJ1-6, with a possible D match to TRBD1 (5 bases). The CDR3 runs 13 residues. The germline gives CDR1 SGHRS, CDR2 YFSETQ. Trimming pared 7 bases from V and 8 bases from J, leaving 13 bases between. CDR3 sequence: CASSSGMDSPLHF. In nucleotides, the CDR3 is TGCGCCAGCTCTTCAGGGATGGATTCACCCCTCCACTTT.

Here the CDR3 DNA reads TGTGCCAGTAGTAGGGGGGACATCGCAGAGACCCAGTACTTC. The encoded protein is CASSRGDIAETQYF. The rearrangement joins TRBV19 to TRBJ2-5; TRBD1 or TRBD2 may be the D gene (6 bases each). CDR1 and CDR2 (germline): LNHDA, SQIVND (reference sequence). The germline V and J ends were trimmed by 4 bases and 4 bases, with 13 bases remaining between them. CDR3 length: 14 amino acids. The full variable domain, its missing parts supplied by reference TRBV19 and TRBJ2-5, is DGGITQSPKYLFRKEGQNVTLSCEQNLNHDAMYWYRQDPGQGLRLIYYSQIVNDFQKGDIAEGYSVSREKKESFPLTVTSAQKNPTAFYLCASSRGDIAETQYFGPGTRLLVL.